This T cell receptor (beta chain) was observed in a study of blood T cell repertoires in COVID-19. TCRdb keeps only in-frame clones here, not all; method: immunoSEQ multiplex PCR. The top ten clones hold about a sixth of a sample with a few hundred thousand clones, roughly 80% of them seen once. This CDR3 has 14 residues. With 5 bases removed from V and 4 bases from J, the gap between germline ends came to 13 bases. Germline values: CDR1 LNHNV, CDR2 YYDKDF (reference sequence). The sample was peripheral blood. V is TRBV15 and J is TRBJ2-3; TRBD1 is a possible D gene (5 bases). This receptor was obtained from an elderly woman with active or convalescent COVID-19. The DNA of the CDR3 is TGTGCCACCAGCGGCCAGGGTAGTGCAGATACGCAGTATTTT. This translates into CATSGQGSADTQYF.